Given below is one TCR beta chain in context. The record originates from a study of blood T cell repertoires in COVID-19. Sequencing was performed with immunoSEQ multiplex PCR; in TCRdb, only in-frame clones are kept and a portion is missing. The sample holds about 200,000 clones, about 88% seen once. The germline V gene has CDR1 SEHNR and CDR2 FQNEAQ (reference sequence). The CDR3 runs to 14 residues. V gave up 4 bases and J gave up 5 bases; unmatched junction bases: 2. V gene TRBV7-9 combines with J gene TRBJ1-4; 9 bases line up with TRBD1. Sequences were obtained from peripheral blood. The TCR was taken from a woman of 80 years or more with acute or convalescent COVID-19. CDR3 sequence (DNA): TGTGCCAGCAGCTCGGACAGGGGAAATGAAAAACTGTTTTTT. As protein: CASSSDRGNEKLFF. Filled out from reference TRBV7-9 and TRBJ1-4, the complete variable domain reads DTGVSQNPRHKITKRGQNVTFRCDPISEHNRLYWYRQTLGQGPEFLTYFQNEAQLEKSRLLSDRFSAERPKGSFSTLEIQRTEQGDSAMYLCASSSDRGNEKLFFGSGTQLSVL.